Each of the 32 T cell receptor beta chains below was sequenced from the same sample in a study of T cell repertoires in cytomegalovirus infection. One entry per CDR3 protein, called by TCRdb with MiXCR from the reads. The sample yields about 260,000 distinct CDR3 sequences, roughly an eighth seen once. Sequences were obtained from PBMCs. The receptors shown here come from a human donor in good health (CMV status not recorded). Some clones in this sample may be carry-over from other donors' samples.

Many counts were recorded for this clonotype. The J gene is TRBJ1-6, the V gene TRBV12-3 or TRBV12-4, with D perhaps TRBD1 (5 bases). The V and J ends lost 4 bases and 14 bases respectively, with 21 bases between them. This CDR3 is built from 15 residues. CDR3 region: CASSSLRPQGSTLHF. CDR3 DNA sequence: TGTGCCAGCAGTTCCTTAAGACCTCAGGGTAGCACCCTCCACTTT.

This clonotype was counted ten times or more. V usage is TRBV7-2 and J usage is TRBJ1-5; D gene uncertain. From germline, CDR1 is SGHTA and CDR2 FQGNSA. The CDR3 covers 16 residues. V gave up 5 bases and J gave up 8 bases, with 22 bases separating them. CDR3 residues: CASSPYQVQRMEPQHF. The CDR3 nucleotides are TGTGCCAGCAGCCCCTATCAGGTGCAAAGGATGGAGCCCCAGCATTTT.

This clonotype came up many times. The genes are TRBV7-6 and TRBJ2-3, with TRBD2 matching over 7 bases. Germline V gene lookup returns CDR1 SGHVS and CDR2 FNYEAQ. This CDR3 has 16 residues. With 1 base clipped from V and 2 bases from J, the junction kept 6 bases outside the gene matches. CDR3 in amino acids: CASSLVPAGNTDTQYF. CDR3 in DNA: TGTGCCAGCAGCTTAGTTCCAGCGGGGAACACAGATACGCAGTATTTT.

The chain couples TRBV5-1 to TRBJ2-1; D gene unclear. This CDR3 is built from 14 residues. Germline-derived CDR1 and CDR2 are SGHRS and YFSETQ. The V end was cut by 2 bases, the J end by 5 bases, with 11 bases between. The CDR3 DNA sequence: TGCGCCAGCAGCTTTGACTCGATAAACAATGAGCAGTTCTTC. Its translation is CASSFDSINNEQFF. The full variable domain, with the rest looked up from reference TRBV5-1 and TRBJ2-1, is KAGVTQTPRYLIKTRGQQVTLSCSPISGHRSVSWYQQTPGQGLQFLFEYFSETQRNKGNFPGRFSGRQFSNSRSEMNVSTLELGDSALYLCASSFDSINNEQFFGPGTRLTVL.

This clonotype was counted at least ten times. The chain uses TRBV7-9 and TRBJ1-5, with D possibly being TRBD1 (5 bases). V lost 0 bases to trimming and J lost 1 base, with 7 bases between them. This CDR3 region has 15 residues. Germline CDR1 SEHNR, CDR2 FQNEAQ (reference sequence). CDR3 in amino acids: CASSLAKGSNQPQHF. Here the CDR3 DNA reads TGTGCCAGCAGCTTAGCAAAGGGGAGCAATCAGCCCCAGCATTTT.

This clonotype was counted at least ten times. CDR3 in amino acids: CASSFRSNQPQHF. CDR3 bases: TGTGCCAGCAGTTTTCGCTCCAATCAGCCCCAGCATTTT. The V gene is TRBV12-3 or TRBV12-4, the J gene TRBJ1-5, with D unresolved. There are 13 residues in the CDR3. Trimming pared 3 bases from V and 3 bases from J, leaving 6 bases between.

This clonotype was recorded at least ten times. The rearrangement joins TRBV12-3 or TRBV12-4 to TRBJ2-1; weak D call: TRBD2 (6 bases). The germline V and J ends were trimmed by 4 bases and 3 bases, with 16 bases remaining between them. The CDR3 contains 16 residues. DNA for the CDR3: TGTGCCAGCAGTTCATTGTCTAGCGCAATCTACAATGAGCAGTTCTTC. Protein sequence: CASSSLSSAIYNEQFF.

CDR3 sequence reads: CASSLRAGTTFSSYEQYF. CDR3 nucleotide sequence: TGCGCCAGCAGCTTACGAGCGGGGACCACCTTCAGCTCCTACGAGCAGTACTTC. The gene calls are TRBV5-1 and TRBJ2-7, with 7 bases identical to TRBD2. CDR1 and CDR2 from the germline V gene are SGHRS and YFSETQ. The CDR3 runs to 18 residues. V was clipped by 2 bases and J by 0 bases; unmatched bases: 14.

This clonotype has only a few counts. This chain joins TRBV4-1 and TRBJ2-1; D gene unclear. The CDR3 runs 14 residues. CDR1 is MGHRA and CDR2 is YSYEKL in the germline V gene. Between the trimmed V and J ends, which lost 0 bases and 6 bases, there was a span of 9 bases. CDR3 DNA: TGCGCCAGCAGCCAAGATCGCAGGAGCAATGAGCAGTTCTTC. It yields the protein CASSQDRRSNEQFF.

This clonotype has ten or more counts. The chain employs TRBV7-2 and TRBJ2-4; D call uncertain. This CDR3 region has 9 residues. Germline V gene data show CDR1 as SGHTA and CDR2 as FQGNSA. Between the trimmed V and J ends, which lost 9 bases and 15 bases, there was a span of 12 bases. The CDR3 spells CARGGLSYF. The CDR3 nucleotides are TGTGCCAGGGGCGGCTTATCGTACTTC.

This clonotype was counted many times. V is TRBV7-2 and J is TRBJ2-3; 10 bases are a match to TRBD2. The CDR3 extends over 15 amino acids. V shed 5 bases, J shed 2 bases, and the junction held 4 bases outside the gene matches. Germline V gives CDR1 SGHTA, CDR2 FQGNSA. CDR3 protein: CASSLTSGPTDTQYF. The CDR3 nucleotides are TGTGCCAGCAGCCTGACTAGCGGGCCCACAGATACGCAGTATTTT.

This clonotype was seen many times. This chain uses TRBV19 with TRBJ1-2, with 8 bases matching TRBD1. This CDR3 region has 14 residues. Per germline, CDR1 LNHDA and CDR2 SQIVND (reference sequence). With V trimmed by 6 bases and J by 6 bases, 9 bases remained unmatched. As DNA, the CDR3 is TGTGCCAGTAGGACCGACAGGGGATCCGATGGCTACACCTTC. Translation: CASRTDRGSDGYTF.

The rearrangement uses TRBV28 and TRBJ2-2; 7 bases are a match to TRBD2. This CDR3 is built from 13 residues. V trimming: 11 bases; J trimming: 4 bases; junction bases outside the gene matches: 7. Germline V gene lookup returns CDR1 MDHEN and CDR2 SYDVKM. The CDR3, as DNA: TGTGCCGCAGACTCGGGGGGCACCGGGGAGCTGTTTTTT. Translated: CAADSGGTGELFF.

A few counts support this clonotype. A much larger clone lies a single base off, so this may be a read error. The genes are TRBV7-2 and TRBJ2-3, with D perhaps matching TRBD2 (5 bases). The CDR3 sequence is 14 residues long. Germline values: CDR1 SGHTA, CDR2 FQGNSA. The DNA of the CDR3 is TGTGCCTGCAGCTTAGACTCGCGGGCAGATACGCAGTATTTT. Translated: CACSLDSRADTQYF.

This clonotype was seen at least ten times. This chain connects TRBV28 to TRBJ2-3, with 7 nucleotides matching TRBD1. The germline V gene encodes CDR1 MDHEN and CDR2 SYDVKM. V lost 7 bases to trimming and J lost 2 bases; unmatched junction nucleotides: 12. There are 16 residues in the CDR3. The CDR3 DNA sequence: TGTGCCAGCATCGCCCCGGACAGGAGATACACAGATACGCAGTATTTT. Its translation is CASIAPDRRYTDTQYF.

With respect to this clonotype: Sequence at one end of the junction differs from germline and may be a read error. The rearrangement joins TRBV29-1 to TRBJ1-1; D ambiguous. CDR1 and CDR2 from the germline V gene are SQVTM and ANQGSEA. The CDR3 runs 13 residues. The CDR3 here is CSAEMKFGSEAFF. CDR3 DNA: TGCAGCGCTGAAATGAAGTTTGGGTCTGAAGCTTTCTTT.

This clonotype was seen more than once but under ten times. V and J are TRBV11-2 and TRBJ1-1; no definite D call. Trimming left V 2 bases short and J 4 bases short, with 11 bases between. Germline V CDR1 and CDR2: SGHAT, FQNNGV. The CDR3 loop spans 14 amino acids. The CDR3 loop is CASSLLQTSTEAFF. As DNA, the CDR3 is TGTGCCAGCAGCTTATTACAGACCTCCACTGAAGCTTTCTTT.

Only a few counts were recorded for this clonotype. The J gene is TRBJ2-4, the V gene TRBV2; TRBD2 matches at 7 bases. Germline V gene sequence: CDR1 SNHLY, CDR2 FYNNEI. The J segment lost 1 base and the V segment lost 6 bases, leaving 3 bases of the junction unmatched. The CDR3 is 14 amino acids. CDR3 nucleotides: TGTGCCAGCAGCGACGGGGGGGCCAAAAACATTCAGTACTTC. Encoded protein: CASSDGGAKNIQYF. Together with reference TRBV2 and TRBJ2-4, the CDR3 gives the full variable domain: EPEVTQTPSHQVTQMGQEVILRCVPISNHLYFYWYRQILGQKVEFLVSFYNNEISEKSEIFDDQFSVERPDGSNFTLKIRSTKLEDSAMYFCASSDGGAKNIQYFGAGTRLSVL.

The V and J genes are TRBV2 and TRBJ1-6, with 8 bases fitting TRBD1. The V gene end was trimmed by 10 bases and the J gene end by 9 bases; junction bases not matched to a gene: 5. This CDR3 is 12 amino acids long. Germline V gives CDR1 SNHLY, CDR2 FYNNEI. This CDR3 reads CANGQGFSPLHF. The DNA of the CDR3 is TGTGCCAACGGACAGGGCTTTTCACCCCTCCACTTT.

The chain combines TRBV28 with TRBJ1-5, with TRBD1 matching over 9 bases. CDR1 and CDR2 (germline): MDHEN, SYDVKM. This CDR3 has 20 residues. The junction had 16 bases not matched to a gene; V was cut back by 4 bases and J by 0 bases. CDR3 sequence: CASSSYLRDRAGNSNQPQHF. CDR3 bases: TGTGCCAGCAGTTCTTACCTACGGGACAGGGCGGGTAATAGCAATCAGCCCCAGCATTTT.

The chain uses TRBV20-1 and TRBJ2-7; D is undetermined. V was trimmed by 0 bases and J by 1 base, leaving 7 bases between them. The germline gives CDR1 DFQATT, CDR2 SNEGSKA (reference sequence). The CDR3 sequence is 13 residues long. The CDR3, as DNA: TGCAGTGCTAGAGATTGGCGGTCCTACGAGCAGTACTTC. Translated: CSARDWRSYEQYF.

The CDR3 loop reads CASSPLDQGLAKNTGELFF. CDR3 nucleotides: TGTGCCAGCAGCCCTCTCGATCAGGGGTTAGCGAAGAACACCGGGGAGCTGTTTTTT. This chain links TRBV14 with TRBJ2-2; tentative D call: TRBD1 (6 bases). The V end lost 4 bases, the J end lost 1 base, and 22 bases lay between the germline ends. The CDR3 sequence is 19 residues long. The germline V gene encodes CDR1 SGHDN and CDR2 FVKESK.

The chain combines TRBV4-3 with TRBJ2-3, with unresolved D. The CDR3 spans 13 residues. CDR1 is LGHNA, CDR2 YSLEER, per germline. Between the trimmed V and J ends, which lost 1 base and 5 bases, there was a span of 7 bases. The CDR3 DNA reads as TGCGCCAGCAGCCAAGCGGAAGGAGATACGCAGTATTTT. Encoded protein: CASSQAEGDTQYF.

This clonotype was seen a few times. The chain links TRBV12-3 or TRBV12-4 to TRBJ2-1; D unresolved. The V end was cut by 4 bases, the J end by 3 bases, with 7 bases between. The CDR3 length is 13 residues. CDR3 amino acids: CASSWQVYNEQFF. DNA of the CDR3: TGTGCCAGCAGTTGGCAGGTCTACAATGAGCAGTTCTTC.

This clonotype showed up many times. The chain has TRBV7-9 and TRBJ2-7; 10 bases fit TRBD1. The germline V gene encodes CDR1 SEHNR and CDR2 FQNEAQ (reference sequence). The ends lost 5 bases at V and 2 bases at J; junction bases unmatched: 6. The CDR3 totals 15 residues. As DNA, the CDR3 is TGTGCCAGCAGCCAGGGACAGGGGAGGGCCTACGAGCAGTACTTC. It encodes CASSQGQGRAYEQYF.

This clonotype was counted a few times. The chain links TRBV6-6 to TRBJ1-1; D not certain. From germline, CDR1 is MNHNY and CDR2 SVGAGI (reference sequence). Trimming removed 3 bases at V and 0 bases at J, with 11 bases between. CDR3 length: 15 amino acids. The chain's CDR3 is CASSYGEPLNTEAFF. CDR3 coding DNA: TGTGCCAGCAGTTATGGGGAGCCCCTGAACACTGAAGCTTTCTTT.

J is TRBJ1-2 and V is TRBV9; D is possibly TRBD1 (5 bases). Trimming shortened V by 3 bases and J by 4 bases, and 16 bases separated the two germline ends. The CDR3 covers 15 residues. Germline V CDR1 and CDR2: SGDLS, YYNGEE. This chain's CDR3 is CASSEPQGGGYGYTF. CDR3 DNA sequence: TGTGCCAGCAGCGAACCCCAGGGTGGAGGCTATGGCTACACCTTC. Filled out from reference TRBV9 and TRBJ1-2, the complete variable domain reads DSGVTQTPKHLITATGQRVTLRCSPRSGDLSVYWYQQSLDQGLQFLIQYYNGEERAKGNILERFSAQQFPDLHSELNLSSLELGDSALYFCASSEPQGGGYGYTFGSGTRLTVV.

V gene TRBV9 combines with J gene TRBJ2-3; perhaps TRBD2 as D (6 bases). Trimming stripped 0 bases from V and 3 bases from J, with 8 bases between. The CDR3 runs to 14 residues. Germline V CDR1 and CDR2: SGDLS, YYNGEE. CDR3 loop: CASSVGAGTDTQYF. DNA of the CDR3: TGTGCCAGCAGCGTAGGGGCGGGAACAGATACGCAGTATTTT.

In its sample, this clonotype was seen a few times. The chain carries TRBV7-9 and TRBJ1-4; a possible D gene is TRBD1 (6 bases). The length of the CDR3 is 14 residues. V lost 1 base and J 5 bases, leaving 8 bases between the germline ends. Germline V gene sequence: CDR1 SEHNR, CDR2 FQNEAQ (reference sequence). The CDR3 spells CASSLGGLNEKLFF. In DNA form, the CDR3 reads TGTGCCAGCAGCTTAGGGGGGCTGAATGAAAAACTGTTTTTT.

This clonotype turned up a few times. The gene calls are TRBV18 and TRBJ2-5, with D tentatively TRBD1 (6 bases). CDR3 size: 14 residues. The V gene lost 3 bases and the J gene lost 7 bases, with 15 bases spanning the gap. Germline lookup yields CDR1 KGHSH and CDR2 LQKENI. In nucleotides, the CDR3 is TGTGCCAGCTCACCGCTGTCAGGGGTGTCGACCCAGTACTTC. It is translated as CASSPLSGVSTQYF.

This clonotype has only a few counts. This sequence joins TRBV6-1 and TRBJ1-6; D ambiguous. Germline V gene lookup returns CDR1 MNHNS and CDR2 SASEGT. This CDR3 has 14 residues. V lost 3 bases and J lost 7, with 10 bases in between. CDR3 residues: CASSDRAANSPLHF. In DNA, the CDR3 is TGTGCCAGCAGTGACCGCGCCGCGAATTCACCCCTCCACTTT.

Ten or more counts support this clonotype. The chain joins TRBV20-1 to TRBJ1-1; perhaps TRBD1 as D (6 bases). In germline, CDR1 is DFQATT, CDR2 SNEGSKA (reference sequence). V dropped 0 bases and J dropped 2 bases, with 13 bases sitting between them. The CDR3 covers 15 residues. CDR3 region: CSARDRTARNTEAFF. The CDR3 nucleotides read TGCAGTGCTAGAGATCGGACAGCGAGAAACACTGAAGCTTTCTTT.